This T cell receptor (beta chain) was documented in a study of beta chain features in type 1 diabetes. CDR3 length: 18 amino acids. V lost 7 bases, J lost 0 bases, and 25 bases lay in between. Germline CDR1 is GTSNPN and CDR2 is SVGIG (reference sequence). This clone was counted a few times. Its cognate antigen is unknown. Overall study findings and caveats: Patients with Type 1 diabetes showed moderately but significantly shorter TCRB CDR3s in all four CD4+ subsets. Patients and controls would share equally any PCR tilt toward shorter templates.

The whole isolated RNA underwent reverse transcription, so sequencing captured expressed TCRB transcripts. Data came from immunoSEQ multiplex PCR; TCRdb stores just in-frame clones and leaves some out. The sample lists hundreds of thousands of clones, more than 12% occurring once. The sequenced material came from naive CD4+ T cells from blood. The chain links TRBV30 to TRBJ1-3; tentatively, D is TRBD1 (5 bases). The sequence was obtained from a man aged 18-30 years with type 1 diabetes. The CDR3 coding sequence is TGTGCCTTAAGGGGAGAACAACTGGCGGGGTCCTCTGGAAACACCATATATTTT. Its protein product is CALRGEQLAGSSGNTIYF.